This TCR beta chain was sequenced in a study of blood T cell repertoires in COVID-19. Overall study context: Researchers got acute and convalescent COVID-19 samples from the United States, Italy and Spain.

TCRdb's copy holds only in-frame clones and misses some; the assay was immunoSEQ multiplex PCR. Of 88,000 or so clones detected, 85% appear once; the ten largest clones hold about 4%. From germline, CDR1 is MNHNY and CDR2 SVGAGI (reference sequence). This CDR3 contains 16 residues. The V end was cut by 6 bases, the J end by 0 bases, with 17 bases between. The sequence was collected from a man aged 55 to 69 with acute or convalescent COVID-19. Specimen: peripheral blood. The J gene is TRBJ1-1, the V gene TRBV6-6; no clear D gene. The CDR3 here is CASRRSGGPMNTEAFF. CDR3 DNA: TGTGCCAGCAGGCGCTCCGGAGGACCTATGAACACTGAAGCTTTCTTT.